This T cell receptor (beta chain) came from a study of breast tumors, draining lymph nodes, adjacent tissues. Trimming stripped 4 bases from V and 5 bases from J, with 8 bases between. CDR3 size: 12 residues. Germline lookup yields CDR1 MNHEY and CDR2 SVGEGT. Samples came from axillary lymph nodes draining the breast cancer. TCRdb processed the multiplex PCR reads anew with MiXCR; each CDR3 protein has one entry. This table holds 170,000 or so distinct CDR3 sequences, roughly a third found once. Study-level findings and limits: Compared with basal-like, luminal-like tumors shared significantly more repertoire with nontumor tissue. That most tumor T cells come from lymph nodes remained unproven.

Worth noting for this clonotype: The antigen remains undetermined.

The sequenced sample was axillary lymph node tissue. The TCR was taken from a female donor with breast cancer. Some clones in this sample may be carry-over from other donors' samples. V is TRBV6-2 or TRBV6-3 and J is TRBJ1-2, with no clear D. As DNA, the CDR3 is TGTGCCAGCAGTTCCGTTCGGTATGGCTACACCTTC. Translating it yields CASSSVRYGYTF.